This record concerns one TCR beta chain sequence. Antigen specificity is unknown. This specimen comes from a study of regulatory T cells. Study outcomes and limitations: In patients, unique TRB V-J pairs were restricted and V/J usage skewed, especially in Tregs. In CD3G-deficient patients, conventional CD4+ T cells were enriched for hydrophobic CDR3 residues at positions 6 and 7.

The V end was cut by 5 bases, the J end by 4 bases, with 13 bases between. The CDR3 runs to 14 residues. The germline CDR1 and CDR2 sequences are SGHVS and FQNEAQ. The PCR used 52 TRBV and 13 TRBJ primers. The data were produced by immunoSEQ multiplex PCR, yet TCRdb's version contains in-frame clones alone and is incomplete. The sample comprises almost 30,000 clones, about 90% of which are singletons, and less than 2% rests with the top ten. The specimen was conventional CD4+ T cells sorted from blood. The sequence came from a young adult with CD3G deficiency. The chain joins TRBV7-8 to TRBJ2-3, with D perhaps TRBD1 (5 bases). CDR3 coding DNA: TGTGCCAGCAGCACCTGGGGCAGCTCAGATACGCAGTATTTT. It translates to CASSTWGSSDTQYF.